This is a list of T cell receptor beta chains from one sample in a study of regulatory T cells in long-lasting Graves disease. MiXCR, run by TCRdb on the multiplex PCR reads, gives a single entry per CDR3 protein. Of about 220,000 distinct CDR3 sequences listed, approximately 19% were seen once; the top ten hold 10% to 15%. This same sample was also part of a study on T cells in Graves' hyperthyroidism and ophthalmopathy.

Sequencing was performed on peripheral blood mononuclear cells (PBMCs), taken at new diagnosis, from a patient treated with antithyroid drugs. The source of these receptors is a woman aged 25 to 39 with Graves disease. The CDR3 runs from the conserved cysteine through the conserved F or W.

j_gene: TRBJ2-5
v_gene: TRBV3-1
CDR3aa: CASSQIGGRDQETQYF

j_gene: TRBJ2-1
v_gene: TRBV11-2
CDR3aa: CASSSFGSNNEQFF

j_gene: TRBJ2-3
v_gene: TRBV18
CDR3aa: CASSMGLSPADTQYF

j_gene: TRBJ1-2
v_gene: TRBV30
CDR3aa: CAWIPGDYGYTF

j_gene: TRBJ1-5
v_gene: TRBV6-1
CDR3aa: CASGTTNQPQHF

j_gene: TRBJ1-1
v_gene: TRBV28
CDR3aa: CASSLQGGENTEAFF

j_gene: TRBJ1-4
v_gene: TRBV12-3/TRBV12-4
CDR3aa: CATGQHEKLFF

j_gene: TRBJ1-2
v_gene: TRBV30
CDR3aa: CAWNRSEPPVVYGYTF

j_gene: TRBJ2-7
v_gene: TRBV2
CDR3aa: CASSRTDSYEQYF

j_gene: TRBJ1-1
v_gene: TRBV5-1
CDR3aa: CASSLKLTGKIREAFF

j_gene: TRBJ1-1
v_gene: TRBV19
CDR3aa: CASKQGATEAFF